Each of the 21 T cell receptor beta chains below was sequenced from the same sample in a study of shared clonotypes between healthy human individuals. Measured with immunoSEQ multiplex PCR; TCRdb has only the in-frame clones, and not every one. Here the sample spans millions of clones, roughly 92% being singletons. The sequencing sample was made of naive CD4+ T cells sorted from blood. As for subset: CD45RA+ positively selected. The receptors stem from a man younger than 30 in good health.

The V gene is TRBV5-1, the J gene TRBJ2-7; 11 nucleotides agree with TRBD1. Germline V gene sequence: CDR1 SGHRS, CDR2 YFSETQ. The CDR3 spans 16 residues. V shed 1 base and J 3 bases; nucleotides not matched to a gene: 6. CDR3 sequence: CASSLTGTGGIYEQYF. In DNA form, the CDR3 reads TGCGCCAGCAGCTTGACCGGGACAGGGGGTATCTACGAGCAGTACTTC.

V gene TRBV2 combines with J gene TRBJ2-7; weak D call: TRBD2 (7 bases). Germline values: CDR1 SNHLY, CDR2 FYNNEI. CDR3 length equals 17 residues. Trimming left V 3 bases short and J 2 bases short, with 20 bases between. CDR3 nucleotide sequence: TGTGCCAGCAGTGACCTACTACGGGGGGACAAGACCTACGAGCAGTACTTC. Protein sequence: CASSDLLRGDKTYEQYF.

This clone was seen only once. This rearrangement joins TRBV21-1 to TRBJ2-1. TRBV21-1 is a pseudogene. The CDR3 runs 16 residues. CDR3 loop: CASSKVCTQTYNEQFF. DNA for the CDR3: TGTGCCAGCAGCAAAGTATGTACCCAAACCTACAATGAGCAGTTCTTC.

The chain combines TRBV10-1 with TRBJ2-7; 9 positions agree with TRBD1. The junction had 11 bases not matched to a gene; V was cut back by 3 bases and J by 5 bases. CDR1 is WNHNN and CDR2 is SYGVQD in the germline V gene (reference sequence). This CDR3 is built from 16 residues. The chain's CDR3 is CASSDALTGGFDEQYF. In DNA form, the CDR3 reads TGCGCCAGCAGTGACGCCCTAACAGGGGGCTTCGACGAGCAGTACTTC.

In regard to this clone: The identical CDR3 is also encoded by other nucleotide sequences in the sample. This chain connects TRBV18 to TRBJ2-7, with a tentative D call TRBD1 (5 bases). CDR3 size: 12 residues. Germline V gene data show CDR1 as KGHSH and CDR2 as LQKENI. Trimming took off 4 bases at V and 4 bases at J, with 8 bases between the two ends. In DNA form, the CDR3 reads TGTGCCAGCTCACTCCAGGGATACGAGCAGTACTTC. It translates to CASSLQGYEQYF.

V is TRBV5-1 and J is TRBJ2-7; D gene unclear. V was trimmed by 0 bases and J by 1 base, leaving 8 bases between them. Germline CDR1 SGHRS, CDR2 YFSETQ. The CDR3 is 14 amino acids. CDR3 loop: CASSLGQESYEQYF. In DNA, the CDR3 is TGCGCCAGCAGCTTGGGCCAGGAATCCTACGAGCAGTACTTC. Looking up the rest from reference TRBV5-1 and TRBJ2-7 gives the full variable domain: KAGVTQTPRYLIKTRGQQVTLSCSPISGHRSVSWYQQTPGQGLQFLFEYFSETQRNKGNFPGRFSGRQFSNSRSEMNVSTLELGDSALYLCASSLGQESYEQYFGPGTRLTVT.

This rearrangement joins TRBV19 to TRBJ2-5; tentative D call: TRBD1 (5 bases). This CDR3 contains 14 residues. The germline V gene has CDR1 LNHDA and CDR2 SQIVND (reference sequence). Trimming stripped 3 bases from V and 2 bases from J, with 10 bases between. The CDR3 spells CASSIDSRQETQYF. The CDR3 bases are TGTGCCAGTAGTATCGACAGTCGTCAAGAGACCCAGTACTTC.

Remarks on this clone: The sample contains more than one DNA sequence encoding this CDR3. The V gene is TRBV5-1, the J gene TRBJ2-3, with 7 bases lining up with TRBD1. The CDR3 consists of 13 residues. Germline CDR1 is SGHRS and CDR2 is YFSETQ. The V segment lost 4 bases and the J segment 3 bases; nucleotides outside the gene matches: 2. This chain's CDR3 is CASSLQGTDTQYF. The CDR3 DNA reads as TGCGCCAGCAGCCTACAGGGGACAGATACGCAGTATTTT.

V gene TRBV5-5 combines with J gene TRBJ2-7, with 7 nucleotides matching TRBD2. CDR1 and CDR2 from the germline V gene are SGHKS and YYEKEE (reference sequence). CDR3 length: 15 residues. Trimming at V came to 1 base and at J to 3 bases, leaving 7 bases not matched to a gene. The CDR3 protein is CASSLRSRGDYEQYF. In nucleotides, the CDR3 is TGTGCCAGCAGCTTGAGGAGTCGGGGGGACTACGAGCAGTACTTC. The variable domain in full, completed from reference TRBV5-5 and TRBJ2-7, reads DAGVTQSPTHLIKTRGQQVTLRCSPISGHKSVSWYQQVLGQGPQFIFQYYEKEERGRGNFPDRFSARQFPNYSSELNVNALLLGDSALYLCASSLRSRGDYEQYFGPGTRLTVT.

The V gene is TRBV10-3, the J gene TRBJ1-6, with D unclear. Per the germline V gene, CDR1 is ENHRY and CDR2 is SYGVKD. The germline V and J ends were trimmed by 1 base and 6 bases, with 10 bases remaining between them. This CDR3 has 15 amino acids. CDR3 in DNA: TGTGCCATCAGTGAGTACCCGGGGTCTAATTCACCCCTCCACTTT. This translates into CAISEYPGSNSPLHF.

CDR3 residues: CASSIQDSGANVLTF. The CDR3 DNA reads TGTGCCAGCTCAATACAGGACTCTGGGGCCAACGTCCTGACTTTC. The genes are TRBV18 and TRBJ2-6; a weak D match, TRBD1 (5 bases). The CDR3 is 15 amino acids. Germline V gives CDR1 KGHSH, CDR2 LQKENI. V lost 5 bases and J lost 0, with 8 bases in between.

This clone was detected a few times. V is TRBV2 and J is TRBJ1-6, with D tentatively TRBD1 (5 bases). The CDR3 sequence is 12 residues long. From germline, CDR1 is SNHLY and CDR2 FYNNEI. The ends were cut back, 7 bases at V and 9 bases at J, with 10 bases in the middle. CDR3: CASTPGGSPLHF. DNA for the CDR3: TGTGCCAGCACCCCCGGGGGTTCACCCCTCCACTTT.

V usage is TRBV10-1 and J usage is TRBJ2-7; D might be TRBD1 (6 bases). Trimming took off 1 base at V and 6 bases at J, with 19 bases between the two ends. There are 16 residues in the CDR3. Germline V gene sequence: CDR1 WNHNN, CDR2 SYGVQD (reference sequence). CDR3 amino acids: CASSEFRGVGTGEQYF. The CDR3 DNA reads as TGCGCCAGCAGTGAGTTCAGGGGAGTGGGAACCGGCGAGCAGTACTTC.

The rearrangement uses TRBV27 and TRBJ1-1; tentatively, D is TRBD1 (5 bases). The CDR3 runs 13 residues. Trimming pared 5 bases from V and 6 bases from J, leaving 13 bases between. In germline, CDR1 is MNHEY, CDR2 SMNVEV (reference sequence). CDR3 DNA: TGTGCCAGCAGTAAACAGGCATACGCTGAAGCTTTCTTT. Encoded protein: CASSKQAYAEAFF.

The rearrangement links TRBV10-3 to TRBJ1-1, with unresolved D. V was cut by 3 bases and J by 5 bases, with 7 bases left in between. Germline CDR1 ENHRY, CDR2 SYGVKD. The CDR3 loop spans 12 amino acids. CDR3 sequence reads: CAISEVGTEAFF. For the CDR3, the DNA is TGTGCCATCAGTGAAGTAGGGACTGAAGCTTTCTTT.

The chain recombines TRBV7-2 with TRBJ2-7; D remains ambiguous. Germline CDR1 SGHTA, CDR2 FQGNSA. The germline V and J ends were trimmed by 1 base and 6 bases, with 13 bases remaining between them. The CDR3 is made up of 14 amino acids. This CDR3 is CASSLGLMAPEQYF. The CDR3, as DNA: TGTGCCAGCAGCTTAGGCTTAATGGCGCCCGAGCAGTACTTC. Full variable domain (missing parts from reference TRBV7-2 and TRBJ2-7): GAGVSQSPSNKVTEKGKDVELRCDPISGHTALYWYRQSLGQGLEFLIYFQGNSAPDKSGLPSDRFSAERTGGSVSTLTIQRTQQEDSAVYLCASSLGLMAPEQYFGPGTRLTVT.

This sequence joins TRBV2 and TRBJ1-2, with D possibly TRBD1 on 6 matching bases. Looked up from germline, CDR1 is SNHLY and CDR2 is FYNNEI. V lost 4 bases to trimming and J lost 2 bases, with 17 bases between them. The CDR3 runs 16 residues. CDR3 DNA sequence: TGTGCCAGCAGTGCCCAGGGGATCGCTTCGAACTATGGCTACACCTTC. Amino acids: CASSAQGIASNYGYTF.

The rearrangement joins TRBV5-1 to TRBJ2-7; 10 nucleotides align to TRBD1. V lost 2 bases, J lost 3 bases, and 8 bases stayed unmatched. Germline V gene data show CDR1 as SGHRS and CDR2 as YFSETQ. This CDR3 is 16 amino acids long. The DNA for the CDR3 is TGCGCCAGCAGCTTAATGACAGGGGGCGCTGACTACGAGCAGTACTTC. It codes for CASSLMTGGADYEQYF.

The CDR3 loop is CASSPRQGDIQYF. The CDR3 region has the DNA TGTGCCAGCTCACCTAGACAGGGAGACATTCAGTACTTC. The chain recombines TRBV18 with TRBJ2-4; 7 bases are shared with TRBD1. The CDR3 has 13 residues. Germline CDR1 is KGHSH and CDR2 is LQKENI. With 3 bases clipped from V and 8 bases from J, the junction kept 4 bases outside the gene matches.

To note about this clone: One end of the junction fails to match germline, which may point to a read error. For the CDR3, the DNA is TGTGCTAGCAGCTGGGACAGACAAGAGACCCAGTACTTC. Its protein is CASSWDRQETQYF. The chain has TRBV7-7 and TRBJ2-5; TRBD1 agrees at 7 bases. The germline V gene encodes CDR1 SSHAT and CDR2 FNYEAQ (reference sequence). The CDR3 has 13 residues. The full variable domain, in which reference TRBV7-7 and TRBJ2-5 provide the parts outside the CDR3, is GAGVSQSPRYKVTKRGQDVTLRCDPISSHATLYWYQQALGQGPEFLTYFNYEAQPDKSGLPSDRFSAERPEGSISTLTIQRTEQRDSAMYRCASSWDRQETQYFGPGTRLLVL.

A note on this clone: Other DNA sequences in this specimen translate into the identical CDR3. The rearrangement joins TRBV2 to TRBJ1-4; 9 positions agree with TRBD1. The junction had 5 bases not matched to a gene; V was cut back by 5 bases and J by 4 bases. The length of the CDR3 is 15 residues. CDR1 and CDR2 from the germline V gene are SNHLY and FYNNEI. The CDR3 loop is CASSRETGGNEKLFF. The CDR3 DNA sequence: TGTGCCAGCAGTCGGGAGACAGGGGGTAATGAAAAACTGTTTTTT.